The following is a T cell receptor beta chain sequence with its context. This clonotype showed up many times. The antigen this receptor binds is unknown. Base qualities are missing; no much larger clone stands one base away. Library preparation employed 5' RACE. Sequenced using a NextSeq 500. In the TCR library protocol, a unique molecular identifier was attached to each TCR cDNA molecule so that PCR and sequencing errors could be corrected. Per the source publication's procedure: Decombinator tools were used for TCR identification, UMI-based error correction and CDR3 extraction. TCRs above a frequency of 2 per 1,000, corresponding to the top 1% of the tumor frequency distribution, were defined as expanded. Renyi diversity was calculated using the R vegan package after each repertoire was subsampled 100 times to 5,000 TCRs. CDR3 similarity networks were built from amino acid triplet string-kernel similarity, with CDR3s being connected when pairwise similarity was above 0.82. TCRdb reanalyzed the raw reads on its own, using fastp at Q25 for trimming and MiXCR for clone calling, and kept in-frame beta chains. Each CDR3 protein gets just one entry, which takes the most common genes and DNA from the rows behind it. For this entry, the V and J calls and clone size follow TCRdb and not the study's own pipeline. The sample profile shows around 26,000 distinct CDR3 sequences; approximately 7.2% of them were found once. The ten largest clonotypes hold around an eighth of the sample.

Interpreted using the paper, the time point label stands for: sample taken at primary tumor resection. Without any cell sorting, TCR sequencing was performed on whole RNA extracted either from tumor and nontumor lung tissue or from cryopreserved PBMC samples. Samples were obtained from 70 to 85 patients with early-stage, untreated non-small cell lung cancer from the lung TRACERx cohort. Only patients with enough RNA available from two or more tumor regions were chosen for TCR sequencing. The entry originates in a study of spatial heterogeneity in lung cancer (dated by TCRdb to the late 2010s). Concerning the study at large: More beta-chain than alpha-chain transcripts were consistently detected, likely reflecting higher beta-chain transcript abundance. In the raw uncorrected reads, each unique combination of TCR and UMI appeared more than ten times on average. In non-small cell lung cancer, the study made a quantitative comparison of TCR alpha and beta repertoires among multiple tumor regions, matched nontumor lung and blood. Nonsynonymous mutation counts, determined by whole-exome sequencing of tumor tissue, were related to TCR repertoire features. Both alpha and beta chains were TCR-sequenced in around 230 tumor regions, under 80 matched nontumor lung samples and around 54 PBMC samples obtained at surgery.

The paper as a whole reports these results and caveats: Additional single-cell paired TCR alpha and beta sequencing was considered necessary to confirm, at a functional level, the hypothesis that regional TCRs recognize regional mutations. Ubiquitous expanded tumor TCRs showed up in blood more often at tumor resection than at routine follow-up.

From cysteine to phenylalanine, the CDR3 is 16 amino acids long. Solely the CDR3 DNA is kept, with 48 bases framed from the first base. The germline V gene (reference sequence) provides CDR1 LGHDT and CDR2 YNNKEL. Cut back by 2 bases and 4 bases, the V and J ends lie 15 bases apart. The rearranged segments are TRBV3-1 and TRBJ2-1, with TRBD2 perhaps the D gene, on 5 matching bases. Sequenced here: PBMCs, sampled at surgery. This TCR derives from a male donor with early-stage non-small cell lung cancer. The nucleotide sequence reads TGTGCCAGCAGCCAAAAAGCTGGCGGGTTTTACAATGAGCAGTTCTTC. This codes for CASSQKAGGFYNEQFF.